A single sample is the source of the 12 T cell receptor beta chains below, sequenced in a study of monozygotic twins with inflammatory bowel disease. No DNA is given; TCRdb re-called the 5' RACE reads and lists each CDR3 protein once. The sample table sets out approximately 330,000 distinct CDR3 sequences. Sequencing used blood. The origin of the receptors is a human donor with ulcerative colitis or Crohn's disease, or a healthy co-twin of an affected twin (not recorded which).

The chain is built from TRBV4-3 and TRBJ2-5; the D call of TRBD2 rests on TCRdb alone, since no DNA is present to check it. The germline V gene encodes CDR1 LGHNA and CDR2 YSLEER. The CDR3 covers 14 residues. CDR3 sequence: CASSQGLGQETQYF.

The chain links TRBV29-1 to TRBJ1-2; as DNA is missing, the TRBD1 call by TCRdb cannot be tested. In germline, CDR1 is SQVTM, CDR2 ANQGSEA. The CDR3 has 12 residues. The CDR3 sequence: CSVDWDSYGYTF.

The J gene is TRBJ2-1, the V gene TRBV20-1; TCRdb gives TRBD1 as the D gene, but with no DNA this cannot be confirmed. This CDR3 has 14 amino acids. The germline V gene encodes CDR1 DFQATT and CDR2 SNEGSKA (reference sequence). This CDR3 reads CSARDSGELIEQFF.

The chain combines TRBV5-4 with TRBJ2-7; TCRdb outputs TRBD1, but without DNA this stays unchecked. Germline-derived CDR1 and CDR2 are SGHNT and YYREEE (reference sequence). CDR3 length: 15 amino acids. The CDR3 sequence: CASSSPGRTTYEQYF.

This sequence joins TRBV27 and TRBJ1-1. The CDR3 loop spans 13 amino acids. In germline, CDR1 is MNHEY, CDR2 SMNVEV (reference sequence). CDR3 sequence: CASSSWRYTEAFF.

The chain couples TRBV12-3 or TRBV12-4 to TRBJ2-7; TCRdb's assignment of TRBD1 cannot be checked, as there is no DNA. The CDR3 has 17 residues. CDR3 residues: CASSLGALRGNSYEQYF.

V and J are TRBV27 and TRBJ2-1; TCRdb picks TRBD2, but there is no DNA to check that call. In germline, CDR1 is MNHEY, CDR2 SMNVEV (reference sequence). The CDR3 is made up of 12 amino acids. The CDR3 is CASSSSGGGQFF.

The rearrangement uses TRBV6-2 or TRBV6-3 and TRBJ2-7. The CDR3 is 16 residues long. Germline CDR1 reads MNHEY; CDR2 reads SVGEGT. CDR3 region: CASSYSSWRGSYEQYF.

The J gene is TRBJ2-3, the V gene TRBV29-1; the D call from TCRdb, TRBD2, cannot be confirmed without DNA. In germline, CDR1 is SQVTM, CDR2 ANQGSEA. The CDR3 contains 14 residues. The CDR3 spells CSVPRLAGTDTQYF.

This sequence joins TRBV12-3 or TRBV12-4 and TRBJ2-1; TCRdb designates TRBD2, a call that cannot be tested without DNA. CDR3 size: 14 residues. CDR3 protein: CASSPRTSSAEQFF.

This chain uses TRBV19 with TRBJ1-2; TCRdb designates TRBD1, a call that cannot be tested without DNA. The V gene's germline CDR1 is LNHDA and CDR2 SQIVND (reference sequence). This CDR3 comprises 16 residues. CDR3 protein: CASSIEWTEEAYGYTF.

V gene TRBV7-9 combines with J gene TRBJ2-1. Germline loops: CDR1 SEHNR, CDR2 FQNEAQ (reference sequence). The CDR3 extends over 15 amino acids. This chain's CDR3 is CASSFEPGLYDEQFF.